The 19 T cell receptor beta chains below come from one sample, sequenced in a study of cytomegalovirus exposure and HLA in healthy donors. The PCR was carried out with 60 Vbeta primers and 13 Jbeta primers. Repertoires were generated with immunoSEQ multiplex PCR, while TCRdb's copy carries only in-frame clones and drops some. Of over 100,000 clones detected, 84% appear once; the ten largest clones hold 2.5% to 3.5%. Material: PBMCs. The receptors stem from a woman younger than 30 in good health and CMV-seropositive.

CDR3 in amino acids: CASSMRGGRHNEQFF. CDR3 nucleotide sequence: TGTGCCAGCAGCATGCGGGGGGGCCGCCACAATGAGCAGTTCTTC. The V call is TRBV13, the J call TRBJ2-1; 9 positions match TRBD2. The CDR3 sequence is 15 residues long. Trimming removed 5 bases from V and 5 bases from J; junction bases left unmatched: 7. Germline CDR1 reads PRHDT; CDR2 reads FYEKMQ (reference sequence).

The chain links TRBV7-7 to TRBJ2-1, with D maybe TRBD2 (5 bases). CDR1 and CDR2 from the germline V gene are SSHAT and FNYEAQ (reference sequence). The V gene lost 1 base and the J gene lost 8 bases, with 15 bases spanning the gap. The CDR3 sequence is 15 residues long. The CDR3: CASSLGPGLHDEQFF. CDR3 bases: TGTGCCAGCAGCTTAGGGCCTGGACTCCACGATGAGCAGTTCTTC.

The chain recombines TRBV7-9 with TRBJ1-2, with D maybe TRBD1 (6 bases). Per the germline V gene, CDR1 is SEHNR and CDR2 is FQNEAQ (reference sequence). The length of the CDR3 is 13 residues. V was trimmed by 4 bases and J by 4 bases, leaving 10 bases between them. CDR3 nucleotide sequence: TGTGCCAGCAGCTGGGACATTCGCTATGGCTACACCTTC. It codes for CASSWDIRYGYTF.

This chain links TRBV7-9 with TRBJ2-1; D is unresolved. The CDR3 spans 14 residues. The V end lost 3 bases, the J end lost 6 bases, and 12 bases lay between the germline ends. The V gene's germline CDR1 is SEHNR and CDR2 FQNEAQ (reference sequence). CDR3 sequence reads: CASSFNGLGNEQFF. The CDR3, as DNA: TGTGCCAGCAGCTTTAACGGGTTGGGCAATGAGCAGTTCTTC.

This chain joins TRBV27 and TRBJ1-4; D possibly corresponds to TRBD1 (5 bases). This CDR3 has 13 residues. The germline V gene has CDR1 MNHEY and CDR2 SMNVEV (reference sequence). Between the trimmed V and J ends, which lost 3 bases and 3 bases, there was a span of 5 bases. In nucleotides, the CDR3 is TGTGCCAGCAGTTTCAGGGCTAATGAAAAACTGTTTTTT. Protein sequence: CASSFRANEKLFF.

The chain recombines TRBV19 with TRBJ2-5; D might be TRBD2 (6 bases). Per germline, CDR1 LNHDA and CDR2 SQIVND (reference sequence). Trimming pared 10 bases from V and 5 bases from J, leaving 17 bases between. The CDR3 totals 13 residues. The CDR3 nucleotides are TGTGCCACTTGGGGGGAAGGGAGGGAGACCCAGTACTTC. Protein product: CATWGEGRETQYF.

The chain combines TRBV10-2 with TRBJ1-1; 7 nucleotides agree with TRBD1. CDR1 and CDR2 from the germline V gene are WSHSY and SAAADI. This CDR3 is built from 13 residues. V was pared by 7 bases and J by 4 bases, with 6 bases of the junction left unmatched. CDR3 sequence (DNA): TGCGCCAGCACAACAGGGGCAGGCACTGAAGCTTTCTTT. Protein product: CASTTGAGTEAFF.

The chain links TRBV7-9 to TRBJ1-4; tentatively, D is TRBD1 (6 bases). CDR1 and CDR2 (germline): SEHNR, FQNEAQ (reference sequence). CDR3 length: 14 amino acids. Trimming pared 11 bases from V and 3 bases from J, leaving 16 bases between. As DNA, the CDR3 is TGTGCCCTGGGGGCAGGTGAACCTAATGAAAAACTGTTTTTT. It codes for CALGAGEPNEKLFF.

The V call is TRBV6-1, the J call TRBJ1-2; D ambiguous. The CDR3 loop spans 13 amino acids. Trimming cost V 10 bases and J 5 bases, with 17 bases left between them. The germline V gene encodes CDR1 MNHNS and CDR2 SASEGT. CDR3 loop: CANGPPPGYGYTF. The CDR3 DNA sequence: TGTGCCAACGGGCCTCCCCCGGGGTATGGCTACACCTTC.

The chain employs TRBV7-9 and TRBJ2-3, with TRBD2 identical over 7 bases. The CDR3 spans 14 residues. Germline CDR1 and CDR2: SEHNR and FQNEAQ (reference sequence). Germline trimming cut 4 bases from V and 2 bases from J; bases unmatched to any gene: 3. This CDR3 reads CASSSRGITDTQYF. DNA for the CDR3: TGTGCCAGCAGCTCGCGGGGGATCACAGATACGCAGTATTTT. Full variable domain (remainder filled in from reference TRBV7-9 and TRBJ2-3): DTGVSQNPRHKITKRGQNVTFRCDPISEHNRLYWYRQTLGQGPEFLTYFQNEAQLEKSRLLSDRFSAERPKGSFSTLEIQRTEQGDSAMYLCASSSRGITDTQYFGPGTRLTVL.

The chain is built from TRBV2 and TRBJ2-2; possible D gene TRBD2, 5 bases. V was clipped by 2 bases and J by 4 bases, with 8 bases between them. The CDR3 is 14 residues long. CDR1 and CDR2 (germline): SNHLY, FYNNEI. The CDR3 sequence is CASSEQGLTGELFF. DNA for the CDR3: TGTGCCAGCAGTGAACAAGGACTCACCGGGGAGCTGTTTTTT.

This clone was counted a few times. The J gene is TRBJ1-6, the V gene TRBV2, with TRBD1 matching 8 bases. This CDR3 has 15 residues. Trimming cost V 4 bases and J 10 bases; bases outside gene matches: 9. In germline, CDR1 is SNHLY, CDR2 FYNNEI. The CDR3 loop is CASSGTGQGGSPLHF. Written as DNA, the CDR3 is TGTGCCAGCAGTGGCACAGGACAGGGCGGATCACCCCTCCACTTT.

The chain is built from TRBV23-1 and TRBJ2-3; 9 positions agree with TRBD2. TRBV23-1 is an open reading frame whose function is uncertain. CDR3 length: 16 amino acids. Germline trimming cut 0 bases from V and 5 bases from J; bases unmatched to any gene: 6. The CDR3 region is CASSQSAGGKIDTQYF. The DNA for the CDR3 is TGCGCCAGCAGTCAATCGGCGGGGGGGAAGATAGATACGCAGTATTTT.

This clone has just one count. The V call is TRBV10-1, the J call TRBJ2-7, with 8 bases fitting TRBD2. The V gene's germline CDR1 is WNHNN and CDR2 SYGVQD (reference sequence). Trimming at V came to 7 bases and at J to 5 bases, leaving 10 bases not matched to a gene. There are 14 residues in the CDR3. In DNA form, the CDR3 reads TGCGCCAGCACCATAACGGGGGGGCCTCACGAGCAGTACTTC. This codes for CASTITGGPHEQYF.

The V and J genes are TRBV5-1 and TRBJ1-1; 9 bases line up with TRBD1. Germline values: CDR1 SGHRS, CDR2 YFSETQ. Trimming at V came to 4 bases and at J to 6 bases, leaving 7 bases not matched to a gene. This CDR3 spans 14 amino acids. CDR3 sequence: CASSEQDRGAEAFF. As DNA, the CDR3 is TGCGCCAGCAGCGAGCAGGACAGGGGCGCTGAAGCTTTCTTT.

This chain uses TRBV27 with TRBJ2-4, with a weak D call TRBD2 (6 bases). Between the trimmed V and J ends, which lost 4 bases and 8 bases, there was a span of 12 bases. This CDR3 is 13 amino acids long. CDR1 is MNHEY and CDR2 is SMNVEV in the germline V gene (reference sequence). The CDR3 nucleotides are TGTGCCAGCAGTTCCGCACGGAGGGACATTCAGTACTTC. Protein: CASSSARRDIQYF.

The chain recombines TRBV11-2 with TRBJ2-7, with 7 bases aligning to TRBD1. V lost 2 bases and J lost 7; bases outside the gene matches: 8. The CDR3 consists of 14 residues. Germline CDR1 is SGHAT and CDR2 is FQNNGV. CDR3 region: CASSLIRTGEEQYF. CDR3 coding DNA: TGTGCCAGCAGCTTAATCCGTACAGGGGAGGAGCAGTACTTC.

The genes are TRBV5-4 and TRBJ2-5; the match to TRBD2 covers 11 bases. Germline assignment: CDR1 SGHNT and CDR2 YYREEE (reference sequence). With 3 bases clipped from V and 5 bases from J, the junction kept 9 bases outside the gene matches. This CDR3 contains 16 residues. The DNA for the CDR3 is TGTGCCAGCAGCTCTCCTTATAGCGGGGGGGTGGAGACCCAGTACTTC. Translated, it gives CASSSPYSGGVETQYF.

This rearrangement joins TRBV7-6 to TRBJ1-1; D gene unclear. V was trimmed by 3 bases and J by 11 bases, leaving 13 bases between them. Germline assignment: CDR1 SGHVS and CDR2 FNYEAQ. There are 12 residues in the CDR3. The CDR3 is CASSLAGGRAFF. Written as DNA, the CDR3 is TGTGCCAGCAGCTTGGCAGGTGGTCGGGCTTTCTTT.